What follows are 25 T cell receptor beta chains derived from one specimen sequenced in a study of blood T cell repertoires in COVID-19. Data came from immunoSEQ multiplex PCR; TCRdb stores just in-frame clones and leaves some out. The table has roughly 220,000 clones, under 90% seen once. Material for sequencing was peripheral blood. The receptors stem from a man aged 30 to 45 with active or convalescent COVID-19.

The J gene is TRBJ1-5, the V gene TRBV2, with D perhaps matching TRBD1 (6 bases). Germline V CDR1 and CDR2: SNHLY, FYNNEI. V was trimmed by 6 bases and J by 5 bases, leaving 17 bases between them. The CDR3 spans 15 residues. The CDR3 here is CASRRTGLGDQPQHF. The CDR3 DNA follows: TGTGCCAGCAGGCGTACAGGGCTAGGGGATCAGCCCCAGCATTTT.

This chain uses TRBV7-2 with TRBJ2-7; TRBD1 matches 10 bases. After removal of 1 base from V and 3 bases from J, the junction contained 6 bases not matched to a gene. The CDR3 is made up of 16 amino acids. Germline CDR1 reads SGHTA; CDR2 reads FQGNSA. The CDR3 region has the DNA TGTGCCAGCAGCTTAGGTCTGGGACAGGGGCTCTACGAGCAGTACTTC. It encodes CASSLGLGQGLYEQYF. Variable domain in full (rest from reference TRBV7-2 and TRBJ2-7): GAGVSQSPSNKVTEKGKDVELRCDPISGHTALYWYRQSLGQGLEFLIYFQGNSAPDKSGLPSDRFSAERTGGSVSTLTIQRTQQEDSAVYLCASSLGLGQGLYEQYFGPGTRLTVT.

The chain is built from TRBV4-1 and TRBJ1-4; the D gene is possibly TRBD1 (5 bases). CDR3 size: 15 residues. Germline lookup yields CDR1 MGHRA and CDR2 YSYEKL. Deletions cut 0 bases from V and 7 bases from J, with 12 bases between. The DNA of the CDR3 is TGCGCCAGCAGCCAAGATCCCAGGGCGGCTGAAAAACTGTTTTTT. Amino acids: CASSQDPRAAEKLFF.

The chain combines TRBV11-2 with TRBJ2-6, with TRBD2 as a possible D gene (7 bases). The CDR3 is made up of 18 amino acids. The V end was cut by 2 bases, the J end by 1 base, with 15 bases between. The germline V gene encodes CDR1 SGHAT and CDR2 FQNNGV. The CDR3 protein is CASSLNPGGRSGANVLTF. CDR3 DNA sequence: TGTGCCAGCAGCTTAAATCCGGGGGGCCGGTCTGGGGCCAACGTCCTGACTTTC.

The sample holds a few counts of this clone. This rearrangement joins TRBV29-1 to TRBJ1-1; TRBD1 aligns across 7 bases. CDR3 length: 13 residues. Germline values: CDR1 SQVTM, CDR2 ANQGSEA. After removal of 5 bases from V and 7 bases from J, the junction contained 10 bases not matched to a gene. CDR3 coding DNA: TGCAGCGTTCAAGGACAGGCTCGACGTGAAGCTTTCTTT. Protein sequence: CSVQGQARREAFF.

This chain connects TRBV25-1 to TRBJ1-1; no reliable D call. CDR1 is MGHDK, CDR2 SYGVNS, per germline. The V end was cut by 3 bases, the J end by 4 bases, with 12 bases between. The CDR3 is made up of 14 amino acids. This CDR3 reads CASSDPQRGTEAFF. DNA for the CDR3: TGTGCCAGCAGTGACCCCCAACGGGGCACTGAAGCTTTCTTT.

This clone was found once. CDR3 bases: TGTGCCAGCAGTCCGACAGGCGCCGGGGAGCTGTTTTTT. Protein: CASSPTGAGELFF. This chain links TRBV5-4 with TRBJ2-2, with D possibly being TRBD1 (6 bases). The V and J ends lost 5 bases and 6 bases respectively, with 11 bases between them. The germline CDR1 and CDR2 sequences are SGHNT and YYREEE (reference sequence). The CDR3 sequence is 13 residues long.

The chain couples TRBV10-3 to TRBJ2-1, with D possibly TRBD2 on 6 matching bases. The CDR3 has 12 amino acids. Germline CDR1 and CDR2: ENHRY and SYGVKD. Trimming removed 0 bases from V and 10 bases from J, with 7 bases in between. The chain's CDR3 is CAISESGGEQFF. The CDR3 DNA reads TGTGCCATCAGTGAGTCTGGGGGGGAGCAGTTCTTC.

This clone has more than one count but fewer than ten. V and J are TRBV3-1 (or the pseudogene TRBV3-2) and TRBJ1-1, with D uncertain. V lost 0 bases, J lost 8 bases, and 7 bases lay in between. Germline assignment: CDR1 LGHDT and CDR2 YNNKEL (reference sequence). The CDR3 is made up of 12 amino acids. CDR3 sequence: CASSQDEHEAFF. CDR3 DNA sequence: TGTGCCAGCAGCCAAGACGAACACGAAGCTTTCTTT.

The rearrangement uses TRBV30 and TRBJ2-3; 9 bases fit TRBD1. Per the germline V gene, CDR1 is GTSNPN and CDR2 is SVGIG (reference sequence). This CDR3 spans 13 amino acids. The trim removed 3 bases at V and 4 bases at J, leaving 2 bases unmatched. CDR3 in DNA: TGTGCCTGGAGCAACAGGGGGCCAGATACGCAGTATTTT. Translated, it gives CAWSNRGPDTQYF.

V usage is TRBV7-6 and J usage is TRBJ2-7; 7 bases agree with TRBD1. Germline V CDR1 and CDR2: SGHVS, FNYEAQ. This CDR3 region has 13 residues. With 5 bases clipped from V and 4 bases from J, the junction kept 5 bases outside the gene matches. CDR3 loop: CASSAARGYEQYF. CDR3 in DNA: TGTGCCAGCAGCGCCGCCAGGGGGTACGAGCAGTACTTC.

CDR3 amino acids: CASGLAYEQYF. The DNA of the CDR3 is TGTGCCAGCGGCCTAGCCTACGAGCAGTACTTC. The rearrangement uses TRBV3-1 (or the pseudogene TRBV3-2) and TRBJ2-7, with D hard to call. V was trimmed by 8 bases and J by 2 bases, leaving 7 bases between them. Germline lookup yields CDR1 LGHDT and CDR2 YNNKEL (reference sequence). The CDR3 extends over 11 amino acids.

This clone was observed a single time. The V and J genes are TRBV2 and TRBJ2-6; perhaps TRBD2 as D (5 bases). The CDR3 contains 14 residues. Germline V gene data show CDR1 as SNHLY and CDR2 as FYNNEI. Trimming shortened V by 7 bases and J by 1 base, and 8 bases separated the two germline ends. CDR3 nucleotide sequence: TGTGCCAGCAAGGACTGGTCTGGGGCCAACGTCCTGACTTTC. Translation gives CASKDWSGANVLTF.

V is TRBV2 and J is TRBJ2-4, with D perhaps TRBD2 (5 bases). Trimming removed 6 bases at V and 7 bases at J, with 16 bases between. The germline gives CDR1 SNHLY, CDR2 FYNNEI. This CDR3 spans 14 amino acids. The CDR3 region has the DNA TGTGCCAGCAGCCCCATACGGGATGCGAACATTCAGTACTTC. Residues: CASSPIRDANIQYF.

This clone came up a few times. The rearrangement joins TRBV6-2 or TRBV6-3 to TRBJ2-1; D is unclear. V lost 5 bases and J lost 0, with 11 bases in between. This CDR3 region has 15 residues. CDR1 is MNHEY, CDR2 SVGEGT, per germline. CDR3: CASSSAPPSYNEQFF. Here the CDR3 DNA reads TGTGCCAGCAGTAGCGCGCCCCCCTCCTACAATGAGCAGTTCTTC.

The count of this clone is one. The gene calls are TRBV7-8 and TRBJ2-7, with TRBD1 matching over 10 bases. Germline CDR1 reads SGHVS; CDR2 reads FQNEAQ. The CDR3 extends over 16 amino acids. The trim removed 5 bases at V and 4 bases at J, leaving 11 bases unmatched. The CDR3 sequence: CASSVLGTGAGYEQYF. The CDR3 bases are TGTGCCAGCAGCGTACTAGGGACAGGGGCGGGGTACGAGCAGTACTTC. Based on the CDR3 plus reference TRBV7-8 and TRBJ2-7, the full variable domain is GAGVSQSPRYKVAKRGQDVALRCDPISGHVSLFWYQQALGQGPEFLTYFQNEAQLDKSGLPSDRFFAERPEGSVSTLKIQRTQQEDSAVYLCASSVLGTGAGYEQYFGPGTRLTVT.

The chain has TRBV7-2 and TRBJ2-5; weak D call: TRBD1 (5 bases). V was cut by 3 bases and J by 2 bases, with 16 bases left in between. The CDR3 has 16 residues. Germline loops: CDR1 SGHTA, CDR2 FQGNSA. The CDR3 nucleotides read TGTGCCAGCAGCTTGCCCCAACAGGACCCACAAGAGACCCAGTACTTC. Protein: CASSLPQQDPQETQYF.

The chain has TRBV4-1 and TRBJ2-1, with 10 bases identical to TRBD1. Germline CDR1 MGHRA, CDR2 YSYEKL. J lost 4 bases, V lost 1 base, and 1 base had no gene match. There are 15 residues in the CDR3. The CDR3 is CASSQGQGAYNEQFF. The CDR3 DNA reads as TGCGCCAGCAGCCAAGGACAGGGGGCGTACAATGAGCAGTTCTTC.

The chain links TRBV4-3 to TRBJ1-1, with 7 bases that match TRBD1. The ends lost 6 bases at V and 3 bases at J; junction bases unmatched: 7. The CDR3 runs to 14 residues. CDR1 is LGHNA, CDR2 YSLEER, per germline. For the CDR3, the DNA is TGCGCCAGCAGGAAGGGACAGCGGGACACTGAAGCTTTCTTT. Its translation is CASRKGQRDTEAFF.

The V call is TRBV7-3, the J call TRBJ2-7, with 7 bases matching TRBD1. The J segment lost 1 base and the V segment lost 5 bases, leaving 2 bases of the junction unmatched. The CDR3 loop spans 13 amino acids. Germline V gives CDR1 SGHTA, CDR2 FQGTGA. The CDR3 sequence is CASSQGQSYEQYF. CDR3 sequence (DNA): TGTGCCAGCAGCCAGGGACAGTCCTACGAGCAGTACTTC.

The chain carries TRBV28 and TRBJ2-1, with a possible D match to TRBD2 (5 bases). The V gene lost 3 bases and the J gene lost 6 bases, with 18 bases spanning the gap. Germline CDR1 MDHEN, CDR2 SYDVKM. The CDR3 spans 16 residues. CDR3 region: CASSLLPGNLGNEQFF. The CDR3 DNA follows: TGTGCCAGCAGTTTGCTACCGGGAAACCTAGGCAATGAGCAGTTCTTC.

DNA of the CDR3: TGTGCCAGCAGTCCCCTTCCTGGGGGGGGTGCCTACGAGCAGTACTTC. Its translation is CASSPLPGGGAYEQYF. The rearrangement links TRBV27 to TRBJ2-7; 7 bases are shared with TRBD2. The CDR3 loop spans 16 amino acids. After removal of 5 bases from V and 2 bases from J, the junction contained 12 bases not matched to a gene. The germline CDR1 and CDR2 sequences are MNHEY and SMNVEV (reference sequence).

The rearrangement uses TRBV19 and TRBJ1-1, with no clear D. With 5 bases removed from V and 2 bases from J, the gap between germline ends came to 12 bases. CDR3 length: 14 residues. Germline assignment: CDR1 LNHDA and CDR2 SQIVND (reference sequence). In DNA form, the CDR3 reads TGTGCCAGTAGTCCGACACAAGTCAACACTGAAGCTTTCTTT. Translation: CASSPTQVNTEAFF.

The chain uses TRBV4-3 and TRBJ1-2; D remains ambiguous. The V and J ends lost 4 bases and 8 bases respectively, with 20 bases between them. This CDR3 comprises 15 residues. The germline V gene encodes CDR1 LGHNA and CDR2 YSLEER. Written as DNA, the CDR3 is TGCGCCAGCAGCCGAGGTACCGGGCCCTCGGGGGGCTACACCTTC. Translating gives CASSRGTGPSGGYTF.

This chain uses TRBV5-4 with TRBJ1-1; TRBD1 is a possible D gene (6 bases). Germline-derived CDR1 and CDR2 are SGHNT and YYREEE (reference sequence). CDR3 length: 15 amino acids. Trimming left V 3 bases short and J 3 bases short, with 15 bases between. In nucleotides, the CDR3 is TGTGCCAGCAGCTGGGAGAGACAGGAGTACACTGAAGCTTTCTTT. Its translation: CASSWERQEYTEAFF.